This T cell receptor (beta chain) emerged from a study of shared clonotypes between healthy human individuals. The wider study: Per donor, three plates held CD4 naive cells, three held CD4 memory, two held CD8 naive and one held CD8 memory. Points from the study as a whole: For naive CD4 cells, 4.5% to 6.5% of clonotypes were shared across a few donors.

About this clone itself: Antigen: not known.

From germline, CDR1 is SGHRS and CDR2 YFSETQ. This CDR3 has 15 amino acids. With 4 bases removed from V and 4 bases from J, the gap between germline ends came to 17 bases. Sorted-subset replicate PCRs used around 200 ng of genomic DNA. This amount corresponded to 30,000 to 35,000 T cell genomes. In the original analysis: ImmunoSEQ yielded junction-only sequences lacking quality scores, so filtering differed. The protocol was immunoSEQ multiplex PCR, while the TCRdb copy is restricted to in-frame clones and leaves out a portion. The D gene and trimming were derived from the DNA, and the V and J assignments and clone size from that table. The repertoire holds fewer than 2.5 million clones, over 85% seen once, with 0.36% in the top ten.

The rearrangement links TRBV5-1 to TRBJ2-5, with D unclear. The TCR originated in a man between 18 and 35 years old in good health. Some clones in this sample may be carry-over from other donors' samples. The sample consisted of naive CD4+ T cells from PBMCs. Subset: CD45RA+ positively selected. The CDR3 region is CASSPGSSPLETQYF. The CDR3 DNA is TGCGCCAGCAGCCCTGGGTCCTCACCGTTAGAGACCCAGTACTTC.